The entry that follows covers one T cell receptor beta chain sequence. The CDR3 length is 17 residues. Germline V lookup: CDR1 PRHDT, CDR2 FYEKMQ (reference sequence). The ends lost 4 bases at V and 8 bases at J; junction bases unmatched: 19. This sample is part of a study of control samples from healthy donors and cancer patients. Assay used: immunoSEQ multiplex PCR; TCRdb lists only in-frame clones, some missing. The table includes around 130,000 clones, about 88% detected once. Sequenced input: blood. This chain uses TRBV13 with TRBJ1-2; 7 bases are shared with TRBD1. The source is a man aged 50-60 years in good health. The CDR3 region has the DNA TGTGCCAGCAGCTCCGAAACAGGGGACTTTACCGACCGGGGCTACACCTTC. The encoded protein is CASSSETGDFTDRGYTF.